The 27 T cell receptor beta chains reported below all come from one sample, sequenced in a study of blood T cell repertoires in COVID-19. Here immunoSEQ multiplex PCR was the method, and the copy in TCRdb shows in-frame clones only, minus some. The repertoire holds 400,000 to 550,000 clones, with around nine tenths as singletons. Sequencing input: peripheral blood. These receptors were obtained from a woman aged 25 to 39 with acute or convalescent COVID-19.

The V call is TRBV7-9, the J call TRBJ1-1, with 7 positions matching TRBD1. Germline V gene sequence: CDR1 SEHNR, CDR2 FQNEAQ (reference sequence). V shed 2 bases and J 5 bases; nucleotides not matched to a gene: 14. CDR3 length: 17 amino acids. The CDR3 loop is CASSLILVDRARTEAFF. DNA of the CDR3: TGTGCCAGCAGCTTAATCTTAGTTGACAGGGCGAGGACTGAAGCTTTCTTT.

J is TRBJ1-6 and V is TRBV30; D perhaps matches TRBD1 (5 bases). CDR1 is GTSNPN and CDR2 is SVGIG in the germline V gene (reference sequence). This CDR3 region has 17 residues. V lost 1 base to trimming and J lost 0 bases, with 13 bases between them. CDR3 bases: TGTGCCTGGAGTGCGGGACTGACCAGCTCCTATAATTCACCCCTCCACTTT. This translates into CAWSAGLTSSYNSPLHF.

This sequence joins TRBV9 and TRBJ1-2; D might be TRBD1 (6 bases). This CDR3 is built from 13 residues. Germline V gene data show CDR1 as SGDLS and CDR2 as YYNGEE. Trimming stripped 6 bases from V and 0 bases from J, with 9 bases between. In DNA form, the CDR3 reads TGTGCCAGCACCGAGGGGGCTAACTATGGCTACACCTTC. Its protein is CASTEGANYGYTF. Together with reference TRBV9 and TRBJ1-2, the CDR3 gives the full variable domain: DSGVTQTPKHLITATGQRVTLRCSPRSGDLSVYWYQQSLDQGLQFLIQYYNGEERAKGNILERFSAQQFPDLHSELNLSSLELGDSALYFCASTEGANYGYTFGSGTRLTVV.

The rearrangement uses TRBV4-2 and TRBJ2-2; 8 nucleotides match TRBD1. After removal of 4 bases from V and 5 bases from J, the junction contained 0 bases not matched to a gene. Germline V CDR1 and CDR2: LGHNA, YNFKEQ. This CDR3 has 13 residues. CDR3 sequence (DNA): TGTGCCAGCAGCCGACAGGGGACCGGGGAGCTGTTTTTT. Translated, it gives CASSRQGTGELFF.

CDR3 protein: CASSLRQGSGNTIYF. CDR3 nucleotide sequence: TGTGCCAGCAGTTTACGCCAGGGCTCTGGAAACACCATATATTTT. The chain recombines TRBV28 with TRBJ1-3; D perhaps matches TRBD1 (5 bases). The V gene's germline CDR1 is MDHEN and CDR2 SYDVKM. CDR3 length: 15 residues. Trimming stripped 2 bases from V and 0 bases from J, with 8 bases between.

J is TRBJ1-2 and V is TRBV6-5; 8 nucleotides line up with TRBD1. The CDR3 consists of 14 residues. Trimming took 6 bases from V and 8 from J; bases not matched to a gene: 11. Germline loops: CDR1 MNHEY, CDR2 SVGAGI. In nucleotides, the CDR3 is TGTGCCAGCAGCTTGACAAGGACAGGGTACGGCTACACCTTC. Translation gives CASSLTRTGYGYTF.

This chain joins TRBV6-2 or TRBV6-3 and TRBJ2-3; 8 nucleotides align to TRBD2. Germline CDR1 is MNHEY and CDR2 is SVGEGT. V shed 5 bases, J shed 2 bases, and the junction held 6 bases outside the gene matches. The CDR3 runs to 15 residues. CDR3 loop: CASSLGGGYTDTQYF. The CDR3 bases are TGTGCCAGCAGTCTGGGCGGGGGGTACACAGATACGCAGTATTTT.

This chain uses TRBV21-1 with TRBJ2-7; TRBD2 is the table's D call, not checked against the DNA. TRBV21-1 is a pseudogene segment. This CDR3 contains 15 residues. The CDR3: CASSKFEKENYEQYF. In nucleotides, the CDR3 is TGTGCCAGCAGCAAATTTGAGAAGGAGAACTACGAGCAGTACTTC.

CDR3 DNA: TGTGCCAGCAGCTTTTCAGGACACACAGATACGCAGTATTTT. Its protein is CASSFSGHTDTQYF. This rearrangement joins TRBV13 to TRBJ2-3; TRBD1 might be the D (5 bases). This CDR3 is 14 amino acids long. V was pared by 3 bases and J by 2 bases, with 9 bases between. Germline CDR1 reads PRHDT; CDR2 reads FYEKMQ (reference sequence).

The chain is built from TRBV2 and TRBJ2-1; 9 bases agree with TRBD2. CDR3 length: 17 amino acids. From germline, CDR1 is SNHLY and CDR2 FYNNEI. The V gene end was trimmed by 4 bases and the J gene end by 0 bases; junction bases not matched to a gene: 7. CDR3: CASSGLAGPSSYNEQFF. CDR3 DNA sequence: TGTGCCAGCAGTGGGCTAGCGGGGCCTAGCTCCTACAATGAGCAGTTCTTC.

This clone showed up just once. V gene TRBV6-6 combines with J gene TRBJ1-2; 11 bases align to TRBD1. J lost 4 bases, V lost 2 bases, and 6 bases had no gene match. The germline V gene has CDR1 MNHNY and CDR2 SVGAGI (reference sequence). CDR3 size: 16 residues. The DNA of the CDR3 is TGTGCCAGCAGTTACGAAGGGGACAGGGGGTCCTATGGCTACACCTTC. Protein product: CASSYEGDRGSYGYTF.

The genes are TRBV6-5 and TRBJ1-5; 8 positions agree with TRBD1. The germline V gene encodes CDR1 MNHEY and CDR2 SVGAGI. The CDR3 length is 14 residues. V gave up 4 bases and J gave up 6 bases; unmatched junction bases: 5. The CDR3 DNA sequence: TGTGCCAGCAGTTCCTCAGGGGGCAGTCAGCCCCAGCATTTT. This sequence encodes CASSSSGGSQPQHF.

The chain carries TRBV28 and TRBJ2-7, with TRBD2 matching 8 bases. The CDR3 runs to 14 residues. Germline lookup yields CDR1 MDHEN and CDR2 SYDVKM. Losses at the gene ends were 6 bases for V and 0 bases for J; bases not matched to a gene: 4. For the CDR3, the DNA is TGTGCCAGCAGCTTTAGCGGGGACTCCTACGAGCAGTACTTC. It is translated as CASSFSGDSYEQYF.

V usage is TRBV5-1 and J usage is TRBJ1-6, with D perhaps TRBD1 (5 bases). The CDR3 length is 15 residues. Trimming removed 2 bases from V and 10 bases from J, with 16 bases in between. Germline V CDR1 and CDR2: SGHRS, YFSETQ. CDR3 in DNA: TGCGCCAGCAGCTTTTCGGGGGGGGTAGGCTCACCCCTCCACTTT. Residues: CASSFSGGVGSPLHF. Supplemented by reference TRBV5-1 and TRBJ1-6, the full variable domain reads KAGVTQTPRYLIKTRGQQVTLSCSPISGHRSVSWYQQTPGQGLQFLFEYFSETQRNKGNFPGRFSGRQFSNSRSEMNVSTLELGDSALYLCASSFSGGVGSPLHFGNGTRLTVT.

As DNA, the CDR3 is TGTGCCAGCAGCCAAGGGACAGGAACCCCTATGAACACTGAAGCTTTCTTT. As protein: CASSQGTGTPMNTEAFF. The chain employs TRBV14 and TRBJ1-1, with 7 nucleotides matching TRBD1. The length of the CDR3 is 17 residues. The trim removed 1 base at V and 0 bases at J, leaving 8 bases unmatched. The germline CDR1 and CDR2 sequences are SGHDN and FVKESK.

The chain carries TRBV20-1 and TRBJ2-5; TRBD1 matches at 7 bases. CDR1 and CDR2 from the germline V gene are DFQATT and SNEGSKA (reference sequence). Trimming removed 3 bases from V and 2 bases from J; junction bases left unmatched: 6. The CDR3 length is 14 residues. The CDR3 DNA is TGCAGTGCTAGTCAAGGGACAGCTCAAGAGACCCAGTACTTC. Protein product: CSASQGTAQETQYF.

The chain employs TRBV18 and TRBJ1-6; 9 bases match TRBD1. CDR1 and CDR2 from the germline V gene are KGHSH and LQKENI. The CDR3 has 13 residues. V shed 5 bases and J 9 bases; nucleotides not matched to a gene: 2. The DNA of the CDR3 is TGTGCCAGCTCATCGGACAGGGGTTCACCCCTCCACTTT. Amino acid sequence: CASSSDRGSPLHF.

The rearrangement joins TRBV18 to TRBJ1-1, with D unresolved. CDR1 KGHSH and CDR2 LQKENI come from the germline V gene. Trimming left V 0 bases short and J 7 bases short, with 18 bases between. The CDR3 extends over 16 amino acids. In nucleotides, the CDR3 is TGTGCCAGCTCACCACCGGTTCTGACTCCTGGTTTTGAAGCTTTCTTT. It specifies CASSPPVLTPGFEAFF. Combining the CDR3 with reference TRBV18 and TRBJ1-1 gives the whole variable domain NAGVMQNPRHLVRRRGQEARLRCSPMKGHSHVYWYRQLPEEGLKFMVYLQKENIIDESGMPKERFSAEFPKEGPSILRIQQVVRGDSAAYFCASSPPVLTPGFEAFFGQGTRLTVV.

Concerning this clone itself: Other DNA sequences in the sample encode the same CDR3. The genes are TRBV9 and TRBJ1-1; D not certain. From germline, CDR1 is SGDLS and CDR2 YYNGEE. Trimming took off 2 bases at V and 1 base at J, with 6 bases between the two ends. CDR3 length equals 13 residues. In DNA form, the CDR3 reads TGTGCCAGCAGCGTCGGGAGGAACACTGAAGCTTTCTTT. Translated: CASSVGRNTEAFF.

The V and J genes are TRBV7-2 and TRBJ2-5; 11 bases fit TRBD1. Trimming cost V 5 bases and J 4 bases; bases outside gene matches: 3. Germline CDR1 and CDR2: SGHTA and FQGNSA. The CDR3 is made up of 14 amino acids. This chain's CDR3 is CASSGGQGGETQYF. CDR3 nucleotide sequence: TGTGCCAGCAGCGGGGGACAGGGGGGAGAGACCCAGTACTTC.

CDR3 sequence (DNA): TGTGCCACCAGCAGAGCGCAGGGCGCGACCGGGGAGCTGTTTTTT. Translated, it gives CATSRAQGATGELFF. The chain employs TRBV15 and TRBJ2-2; TRBD1 might be the D (5 bases). CDR1 is LNHNV and CDR2 is YYDKDF in the germline V gene (reference sequence). The ends were cut back, 1 base at V and 5 bases at J, with 11 bases in the middle. This CDR3 is 15 amino acids long.

The chain joins TRBV18 to TRBJ1-5; D remains ambiguous. V gave up 1 base and J gave up 6 bases, with 10 bases separating them. Germline CDR1 KGHSH, CDR2 LQKENI. The CDR3 has 14 residues. The chain's CDR3 is CASSPQQASQPQHF. DNA of the CDR3: TGTGCCAGCTCACCACAGCAAGCAAGTCAGCCCCAGCATTTT.

The chain is built from TRBV3-1 (or the pseudogene TRBV3-2) and TRBJ1-1; 10 bases map to TRBD1. CDR3 length: 16 residues. Germline V gives CDR1 LGHDT, CDR2 YNNKEL (reference sequence). V trimming: 0 bases; J trimming: 5 bases; junction bases outside the gene matches: 6. The CDR3 spells CASSQDWTGGWTEAFF. As DNA, the CDR3 is TGTGCCAGCAGCCAAGATTGGACAGGGGGATGGACTGAAGCTTTCTTT.

The CDR3 region is CASTSQGSNQPQHF. The DNA for the CDR3 is TGTGCCAGCACCTCACAGGGTAGCAATCAGCCCCAGCATTTT. The genes are TRBV6-5 and TRBJ1-5, with D maybe TRBD1 (6 bases). CDR3 length: 14 amino acids. Germline V CDR1 and CDR2: MNHEY, SVGAGI. The V and J ends lost 7 bases and 0 bases respectively, with 10 bases between them.

The V gene is TRBV7-6, the J gene TRBJ2-3, with TRBD2 matching 8 bases. V shed 5 bases and J 6 bases; nucleotides not matched to a gene: 16. Germline lookup yields CDR1 SGHVS and CDR2 FNYEAQ. The length of the CDR3 is 17 residues. The CDR3 sequence: CASSRSGGGSIGDTQYF. The DNA for the CDR3 is TGTGCCAGCAGCCGGTCCGGCGGGGGGTCCATCGGGGATACGCAGTATTTT.

J is TRBJ2-7 and V is TRBV10-3; D gene unclear. This CDR3 has 13 residues. Germline CDR1 and CDR2: ENHRY and SYGVKD. V shed 0 bases and J shed 2 bases, with 5 bases lying between them. CDR3 DNA sequence: TGTGCCATCAGTGAGTCACGAGCCTACGAGCAGTACTTC. It encodes CAISESRAYEQYF.

The gene calls are TRBV30 and TRBJ1-2, with D hard to call. Trimming pared 4 bases from V and 5 bases from J, leaving 14 bases between. The CDR3 is 13 residues long. The germline V gene has CDR1 GTSNPN and CDR2 SVGIG (reference sequence). The CDR3 DNA follows: TGTGCCTGGACCCGGACTAACTCGTATGGCTACACCTTC. Translating gives CAWTRTNSYGYTF.